The sequence of this T cell receptor beta chain was determined in a study of T cell changes during pregnancy in multiple sclerosis. Germline V CDR1 and CDR2: MNHEY, SMNVEV (reference sequence). The CDR3 totals 17 residues. Trimming stripped 5 bases from V and 2 bases from J, with 18 bases between. This clone was recorded once. Profiled with immunoSEQ multiplex PCR; TCRdb holds only in-frame clones, not every one. Of roughly 87,000 clones listed, roughly 93% are singletons. Sequencing was performed on peripheral blood, taken in the third trimester of pregnancy. The rearrangement joins TRBV27 to TRBJ2-2; tentatively, D is TRBD2 (6 bases). The sequence came from a female donor in good health, enrolled as a control in a pregnancy study. This CDR3 is CASSPYSGLLNTGELFF. CDR3 DNA sequence: TGTGCCAGCAGTCCTTACTCGGGACTCCTTAACACCGGGGAGCTGTTTTTT.